These 7 T cell receptor beta chains came from one sample sequenced in a study of cytomegalovirus exposure and HLA in healthy donors (dated by TCRdb to about 2017). To prepare the library, the immunoSEQ multiplex PCR assay was applied. For the multiplex PCR, a mixture combining 60 forward primers for TCR Vbeta segments and 13 reverse primers for TCR Jbeta segments was used. Held by TCRdb, this immuneACCESS table contains in-frame sequences only and omits some clones. Under half of the omission traces to an unresolved V gene where checked; the cause of the rest is unknown. Across this sample there are around 91,000 clones, with around 80% seen only once. Clones ranked in the top ten supply approximately 4% of the sample. The sample was PBMCs. The receptors derive from a male donor in good health and CMV-seropositive.

The chain links TRBV2 to TRBJ2-1; D may be TRBD2 (6 bases). The V end was cut by 10 bases, the J end by 0 bases, with 19 bases between. CDR1 SNHLY and CDR2 FYNNEI come from the germline V gene. CDR3 length: 16 amino acids. This chain's CDR3 is CATQEGPGRSYNEQFF. CDR3 DNA sequence: TGTGCCACTCAGGAGGGGCCAGGGCGCTCCTACAATGAGCAGTTCTTC.

The J gene is TRBJ2-7, the V gene TRBV13; no firm D call. This CDR3 is built from 15 residues. Germline-derived CDR1 and CDR2 are PRHDT and FYEKMQ (reference sequence). Trimming removed 4 bases from V and 2 bases from J, with 15 bases in between. As DNA, the CDR3 is TGTGCCAGCAGCTCGACCCGTGTTGACACCTACGAGCAGTACTTC. The encoded protein is CASSSTRVDTYEQYF.

The chain recombines TRBV27 with TRBJ2-3; D might be TRBD2 (5 bases). The germline CDR1 and CDR2 sequences are MNHEY and SMNVEV (reference sequence). The CDR3 spans 15 residues. Trimming shortened V by 6 bases and J by 6 bases, and 19 bases separated the two germline ends. CDR3 bases: TGTGCCAGCAGCTATGAATCGAAGGAGGCGGATACGCAGTATTTT. Translation gives CASSYESKEADTQYF.

V gene TRBV11-2 combines with J gene TRBJ1-2; TRBD1 agrees at 7 bases. V lost 1 base to trimming and J lost 11 bases; unmatched junction nucleotides: 13. CDR3 size: 15 residues. Germline V gives CDR1 SGHAT, CDR2 FQNNGV. The DNA of the CDR3 is TGTGCCAGCAGCTTAGGAACGAGAAGGGACAGCGGATACACCTTC. Its translation is CASSLGTRRDSGYTF.

The rearrangement links TRBV5-8 to TRBJ2-1, with 7 bases matching TRBD1. CDR1 and CDR2 (germline): SGHTS, YDEGEE. V shed 0 bases and J 5 bases; nucleotides not matched to a gene: 5. This CDR3 spans 15 amino acids. For the CDR3, the DNA is TGTGCCAGCAGCTTGGAAAGGGGGCGCGACAATGAGCAGTTCTTC. Its protein product is CASSLERGRDNEQFF.

The rearrangement joins TRBV7-9 to TRBJ2-5, with D perhaps matching TRBD2 (6 bases). The CDR3 is made up of 15 amino acids. V lost 2 bases and J 9 bases, leaving 19 bases between the germline ends. Per the germline V gene, CDR1 is SEHNR and CDR2 is FQNEAQ (reference sequence). CDR3 sequence: CASSLLEGAGGAQYF. As DNA, the CDR3 is TGTGCCAGCAGCTTACTCGAAGGCGCAGGAGGGGCCCAGTACTTC.

The table lists this clone with a count of one. V gene TRBV19 combines with J gene TRBJ2-3; 15 bases agree with TRBD2. Trimming took 5 bases from V and 2 from J; bases not matched to a gene: 11. Germline V gene data show CDR1 as LNHDA and CDR2 as SQIVND (reference sequence). There are 19 residues in the CDR3. CDR3 nucleotides: TGTGCCAGTAGTCCTCTCCTTGGGACTAGCGGGGGGTACACAGATACGCAGTATTTT. Translation: CASSPLLGTSGGYTDTQYF. The full variable domain, in which reference TRBV19 and TRBJ2-3 provide the parts outside the CDR3, is DGGITQSPKYLFRKEGQNVTLSCEQNLNHDAMYWYRQDPGQGLRLIYYSQIVNDFQKGDIAEGYSVSREKKESFPLTVTSAQKNPTAFYLCASSPLLGTSGGYTDTQYFGPGTRLTVL.